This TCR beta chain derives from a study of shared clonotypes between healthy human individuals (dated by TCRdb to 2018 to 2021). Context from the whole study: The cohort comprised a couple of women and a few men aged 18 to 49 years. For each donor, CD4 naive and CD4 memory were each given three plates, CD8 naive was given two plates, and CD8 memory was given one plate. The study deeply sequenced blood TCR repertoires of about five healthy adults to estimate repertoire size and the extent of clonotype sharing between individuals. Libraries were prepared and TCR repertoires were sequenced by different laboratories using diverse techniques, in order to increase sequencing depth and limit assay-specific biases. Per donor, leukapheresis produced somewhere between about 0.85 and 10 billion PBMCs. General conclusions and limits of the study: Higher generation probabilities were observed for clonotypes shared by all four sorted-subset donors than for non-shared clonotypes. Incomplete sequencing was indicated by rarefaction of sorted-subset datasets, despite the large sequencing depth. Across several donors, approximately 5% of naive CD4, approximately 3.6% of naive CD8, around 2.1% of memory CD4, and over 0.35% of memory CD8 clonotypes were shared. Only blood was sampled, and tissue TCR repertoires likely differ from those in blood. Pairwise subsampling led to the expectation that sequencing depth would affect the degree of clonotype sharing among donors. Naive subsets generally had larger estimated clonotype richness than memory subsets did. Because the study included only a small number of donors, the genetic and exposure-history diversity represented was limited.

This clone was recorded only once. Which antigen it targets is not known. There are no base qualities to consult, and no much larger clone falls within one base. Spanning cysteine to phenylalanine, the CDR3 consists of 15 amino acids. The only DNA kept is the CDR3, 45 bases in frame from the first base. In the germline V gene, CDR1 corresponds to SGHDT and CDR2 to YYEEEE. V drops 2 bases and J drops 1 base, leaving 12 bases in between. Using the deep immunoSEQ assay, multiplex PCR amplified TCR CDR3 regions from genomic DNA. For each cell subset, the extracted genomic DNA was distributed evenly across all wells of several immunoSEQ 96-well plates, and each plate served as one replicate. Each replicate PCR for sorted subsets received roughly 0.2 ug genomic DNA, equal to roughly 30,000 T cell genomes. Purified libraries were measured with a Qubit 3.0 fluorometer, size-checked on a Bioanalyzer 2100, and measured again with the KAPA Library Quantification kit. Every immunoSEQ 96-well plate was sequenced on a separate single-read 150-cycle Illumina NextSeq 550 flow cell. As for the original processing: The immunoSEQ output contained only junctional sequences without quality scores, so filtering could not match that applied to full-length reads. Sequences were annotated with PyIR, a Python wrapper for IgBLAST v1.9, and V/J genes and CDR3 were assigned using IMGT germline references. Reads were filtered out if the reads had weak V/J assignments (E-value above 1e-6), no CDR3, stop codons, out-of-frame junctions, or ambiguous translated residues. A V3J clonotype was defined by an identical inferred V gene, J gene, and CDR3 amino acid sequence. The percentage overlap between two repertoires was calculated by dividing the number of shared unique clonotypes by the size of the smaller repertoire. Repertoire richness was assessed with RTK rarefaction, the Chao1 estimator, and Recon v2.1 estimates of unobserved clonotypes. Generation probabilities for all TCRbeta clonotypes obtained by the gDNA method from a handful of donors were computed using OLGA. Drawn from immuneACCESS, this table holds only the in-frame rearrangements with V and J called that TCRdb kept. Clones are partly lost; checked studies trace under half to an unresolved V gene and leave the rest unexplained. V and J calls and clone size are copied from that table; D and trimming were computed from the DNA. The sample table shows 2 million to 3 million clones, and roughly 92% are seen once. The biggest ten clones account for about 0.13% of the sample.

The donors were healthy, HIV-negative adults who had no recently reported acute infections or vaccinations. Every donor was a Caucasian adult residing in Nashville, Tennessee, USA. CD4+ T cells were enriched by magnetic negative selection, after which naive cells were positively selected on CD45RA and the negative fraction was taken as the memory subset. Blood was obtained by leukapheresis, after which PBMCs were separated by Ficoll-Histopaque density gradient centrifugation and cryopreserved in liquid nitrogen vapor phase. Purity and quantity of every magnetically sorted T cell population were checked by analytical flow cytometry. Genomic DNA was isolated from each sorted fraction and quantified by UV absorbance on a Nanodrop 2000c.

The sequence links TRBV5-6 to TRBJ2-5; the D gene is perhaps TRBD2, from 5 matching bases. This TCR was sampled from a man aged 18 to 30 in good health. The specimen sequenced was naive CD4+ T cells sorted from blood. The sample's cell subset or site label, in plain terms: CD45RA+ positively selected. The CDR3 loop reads CASSFRRTSQETQYF. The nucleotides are TGTGCCAGCAGCTTCAGAAGGACTTCCCAAGAGACCCAGTACTTC.